The next 18 T cell receptor beta chains were all read from a single sample in a study of blood T cell repertoires in COVID-19 (dated by TCRdb to about 2020). The library came from the immunoSEQ multiplex PCR assay. TCRdb mirrors the immuneACCESS table, restricted to in-frame sequences. Some clones are absent from its copies; in checked studies, under half trace to an unresolved V gene, and the reason for the others is unknown. This sample gives some 230,000 clones in total; 70% to 90% of them show up just once. The ten largest account for over 2.5% of the sample. Input material: peripheral blood. The receptors here all came from a man in his fifties who had recovered from COVID-19.

This sequence joins TRBV6-5 and TRBJ2-2, with 9 bases that match TRBD1. The V segment lost 4 bases and the J segment 2 bases; nucleotides outside the gene matches: 2. CDR1 is MNHEY and CDR2 is SVGAGI in the germline V gene. This CDR3 has 15 amino acids. The CDR3 DNA reads TGTGCCAGCAGTTTGGGACAGGGAAACACCGGGGAGCTGTTTTTT. This sequence encodes CASSLGQGNTGELFF.

The rearrangement links TRBV5-6 to TRBJ2-1; D call uncertain. V was pared by 1 base and J by 2 bases, with 10 bases between. Germline loops: CDR1 SGHDT, CDR2 YYEEEE. This CDR3 is built from 15 residues. The CDR3, as DNA: TGTGCCAGCAGCTTGATTAGCATCCCCTACAATGAGCAGTTCTTC. As protein: CASSLISIPYNEQFF.

CDR3 DNA sequence: TGTGCCAGCAGCCAAGACAGACGGGGACTAGCCCACAATGAGCAGTTCTTC. It yields the protein CASSQDRRGLAHNEQFF. The rearrangement joins TRBV4-2 to TRBJ2-1; 9 bases are a match to TRBD2. J gave up 5 bases and V 0 bases, and 8 bases lay outside the gene matches. CDR3 length equals 17 residues. Per germline, CDR1 LGHNA and CDR2 YNFKEQ.

The chain uses TRBV28 and TRBJ2-1, with D possibly being TRBD2 (6 bases). Germline V gene sequence: CDR1 MDHEN, CDR2 SYDVKM. The CDR3 length is 17 residues. Trimming cost V 5 bases and J 7 bases, with 24 bases left between them. CDR3 bases: TGTGCCAGCAGTGCTGCCCAGGTAGCGGCGTTTAGGAATGAGCAGTTCTTC. Encoded protein: CASSAAQVAAFRNEQFF.

This chain connects TRBV27 to TRBJ2-5, with TRBD2 matching over 11 bases. Trimming took 5 bases from V and 5 from J; bases not matched to a gene: 16. CDR1 is MNHEY, CDR2 SMNVEV, per germline (reference sequence). The CDR3 loop spans 18 amino acids. The DNA of the CDR3 is TGTGCCAGCAGTGGGACTAGCGGTTTTAAAACCTTGGGGGAGACCCAGTACTTC. Its protein is CASSGTSGFKTLGETQYF.

The rearrangement joins TRBV29-1 to TRBJ2-1, with TRBD2 identical over 11 bases. V lost 3 bases to trimming and J lost 5 bases; unmatched junction nucleotides: 9. CDR3 length equals 16 residues. Germline-derived CDR1 and CDR2 are SQVTM and ANQGSEA. In nucleotides, the CDR3 is TGCAGCGTTGAGGGCGGGGGGACTAGCGGTCACAATGAGCAGTTCTTC. Translated: CSVEGGGTSGHNEQFF.

The chain is built from TRBV5-4 and TRBJ2-7; the D gene is possibly TRBD2 (5 bases). Germline V gives CDR1 SGHNT, CDR2 YYREEE (reference sequence). V lost 4 bases and J 4 bases, leaving 9 bases between the germline ends. This CDR3 has 12 amino acids. The CDR3 nucleotides are TGTGCCAGCAGCCCGGGAACTTACGAGCAGTACTTC. Its translation is CASSPGTYEQYF.

The chain has TRBV11-2 and TRBJ2-4; tentative D call: TRBD1 (6 bases). The length of the CDR3 is 17 residues. Germline assignment: CDR1 SGHAT and CDR2 FQNNGV. V lost 3 bases to trimming and J lost 2 bases, with 17 bases between them. The CDR3 region is CASSFSHQQGTKNIQYF. The CDR3 DNA reads TGTGCCAGCAGCTTTTCCCACCAACAGGGAACCAAAAACATTCAGTACTTC. The whole variable domain, filled in from reference TRBV11-2 and TRBJ2-4, reads EAGVAQSPRYKIIEKRQSVAFWCNPISGHATLYWYQQILGQGPKLLIQFQNNGVVDDSQLPKDRFSAERLKGVDSTLKIQPAKLEDSAVYLCASSFSHQQGTKNIQYFGAGTRLSVL.

The V gene is TRBV12-3 or TRBV12-4, the J gene TRBJ1-1, with 7 nucleotides matching TRBD1. The CDR3 consists of 13 residues. V lost 7 bases and J lost 5; bases outside the gene matches: 7. CDR3 sequence reads: CASKRQGGTEAFF. The CDR3 DNA reads TGTGCCAGCAAGAGACAGGGTGGAACTGAAGCTTTCTTT.

The chain links TRBV24-1 to TRBJ2-1; 14 bases are shared with TRBD2. Germline CDR1 and CDR2: KGHDR and SFDVKD. This CDR3 spans 14 amino acids. Unmatched junction bases numbered 1, after V lost 4 bases and J lost 9 bases. The CDR3 DNA sequence: TGTGCCACCAGTGAGACTAGCGGGAGGGGTGAGCAGTTCTTC. This codes for CATSETSGRGEQFF.

The CDR3 is CASSWGQGESYEQYF. The DNA for the CDR3 is TGTGCCAGCAGTTGGGGACAGGGGGAGTCCTACGAGCAGTACTTC. V usage is TRBV27 and J usage is TRBJ2-7, with 11 bases fitting TRBD1. V trimming: 4 bases; J trimming: 1 base; junction bases outside the gene matches: 3. Germline CDR1 reads MNHEY; CDR2 reads SMNVEV (reference sequence). This CDR3 is 15 amino acids long.

The chain combines TRBV6-5 with TRBJ2-6, with 8 bases matching TRBD2. V trimming: 6 bases; J trimming: 3 bases; junction bases outside the gene matches: 4. This CDR3 spans 15 amino acids. CDR1 MNHEY and CDR2 SVGAGI come from the germline V gene. CDR3 nucleotides: TGTGCCAGCAGACGGGGGGGAAGTGGGGCCAACGTCCTGACTTTC. Translated: CASRRGGSGANVLTF.

The chain uses TRBV7-2 and TRBJ2-7, with D tentatively TRBD2 (6 bases). The germline V gene has CDR1 SGHTA and CDR2 FQGNSA. V was cut by 2 bases and J by 5 bases, with 13 bases left in between. The CDR3 covers 14 residues. CDR3 protein: CASSLWASENEQYF. In nucleotides, the CDR3 is TGTGCCAGCAGCTTATGGGCTAGCGAAAACGAGCAGTACTTC.

The chain uses TRBV3-1 (or the pseudogene TRBV3-2) and TRBJ2-7; no reliable D call. This CDR3 region has 14 residues. Trimming left V 2 bases short and J 3 bases short, with 11 bases between. From germline, CDR1 is LGHDT and CDR2 YNNKEL (reference sequence). This CDR3 reads CASSQRWAFYEQYF. DNA of the CDR3: TGTGCCAGCAGCCAACGGTGGGCCTTCTACGAGCAGTACTTC.

The chain links TRBV20-1 to TRBJ2-1; D is possibly TRBD1 (5 bases). Germline loops: CDR1 DFQATT, CDR2 SNEGSKA (reference sequence). Trimming took 3 bases from V and 3 from J, leaving 12 bases between them. The CDR3 extends over 14 amino acids. In nucleotides, the CDR3 is TGCAGTGCTAGTCGCAGGGCTGTCTACAATGAGCAGTTCTTC. Translating it yields CSASRRAVYNEQFF.

The chain combines TRBV28 with TRBJ2-7; 7 bases line up with TRBD2. J lost 4 bases, V lost 3 bases, and 9 bases had no gene match. The CDR3 runs to 15 residues. CDR1 and CDR2 from the germline V gene are MDHEN and SYDVKM. CDR3 protein: CASSLAGGGPYEQYF. The CDR3 region has the DNA TGTGCCAGCAGTTTGGCTGGGGGAGGGCCTTACGAGCAGTACTTC.

This clone was detected only once. The genes are TRBV7-2 and TRBJ1-2; weak D call: TRBD1 (5 bases). The germline CDR1 and CDR2 sequences are SGHTA and FQGNSA. This CDR3 comprises 15 residues. Trimming removed 1 base from V and 2 bases from J, with 11 bases in between. The chain's CDR3 is CASSLGGTRNYGYTF. In DNA, the CDR3 is TGTGCCAGCAGCTTAGGGGGCACCAGAAACTATGGCTACACCTTC. The full variable domain, in which reference TRBV7-2 and TRBJ1-2 provide the parts outside the CDR3, is GAGVSQSPSNKVTEKGKDVELRCDPISGHTALYWYRQSLGQGLEFLIYFQGNSAPDKSGLPSDRFSAERTGGSVSTLTIQRTQQEDSAVYLCASSLGGTRNYGYTFGSGTRLTVV.

The chain couples TRBV28 to TRBJ2-5, with D perhaps matching TRBD2 (7 bases). The CDR3 loop spans 15 amino acids. With 6 bases removed from V and 5 bases from J, the gap between germline ends came to 19 bases. Germline lookup yields CDR1 MDHEN and CDR2 SYDVKM. The CDR3 is CASRSLGGARETQYF. The CDR3 DNA is TGTGCCAGCAGGTCCCTGGGGGGGGCGCGGGAGACCCAGTACTTC.